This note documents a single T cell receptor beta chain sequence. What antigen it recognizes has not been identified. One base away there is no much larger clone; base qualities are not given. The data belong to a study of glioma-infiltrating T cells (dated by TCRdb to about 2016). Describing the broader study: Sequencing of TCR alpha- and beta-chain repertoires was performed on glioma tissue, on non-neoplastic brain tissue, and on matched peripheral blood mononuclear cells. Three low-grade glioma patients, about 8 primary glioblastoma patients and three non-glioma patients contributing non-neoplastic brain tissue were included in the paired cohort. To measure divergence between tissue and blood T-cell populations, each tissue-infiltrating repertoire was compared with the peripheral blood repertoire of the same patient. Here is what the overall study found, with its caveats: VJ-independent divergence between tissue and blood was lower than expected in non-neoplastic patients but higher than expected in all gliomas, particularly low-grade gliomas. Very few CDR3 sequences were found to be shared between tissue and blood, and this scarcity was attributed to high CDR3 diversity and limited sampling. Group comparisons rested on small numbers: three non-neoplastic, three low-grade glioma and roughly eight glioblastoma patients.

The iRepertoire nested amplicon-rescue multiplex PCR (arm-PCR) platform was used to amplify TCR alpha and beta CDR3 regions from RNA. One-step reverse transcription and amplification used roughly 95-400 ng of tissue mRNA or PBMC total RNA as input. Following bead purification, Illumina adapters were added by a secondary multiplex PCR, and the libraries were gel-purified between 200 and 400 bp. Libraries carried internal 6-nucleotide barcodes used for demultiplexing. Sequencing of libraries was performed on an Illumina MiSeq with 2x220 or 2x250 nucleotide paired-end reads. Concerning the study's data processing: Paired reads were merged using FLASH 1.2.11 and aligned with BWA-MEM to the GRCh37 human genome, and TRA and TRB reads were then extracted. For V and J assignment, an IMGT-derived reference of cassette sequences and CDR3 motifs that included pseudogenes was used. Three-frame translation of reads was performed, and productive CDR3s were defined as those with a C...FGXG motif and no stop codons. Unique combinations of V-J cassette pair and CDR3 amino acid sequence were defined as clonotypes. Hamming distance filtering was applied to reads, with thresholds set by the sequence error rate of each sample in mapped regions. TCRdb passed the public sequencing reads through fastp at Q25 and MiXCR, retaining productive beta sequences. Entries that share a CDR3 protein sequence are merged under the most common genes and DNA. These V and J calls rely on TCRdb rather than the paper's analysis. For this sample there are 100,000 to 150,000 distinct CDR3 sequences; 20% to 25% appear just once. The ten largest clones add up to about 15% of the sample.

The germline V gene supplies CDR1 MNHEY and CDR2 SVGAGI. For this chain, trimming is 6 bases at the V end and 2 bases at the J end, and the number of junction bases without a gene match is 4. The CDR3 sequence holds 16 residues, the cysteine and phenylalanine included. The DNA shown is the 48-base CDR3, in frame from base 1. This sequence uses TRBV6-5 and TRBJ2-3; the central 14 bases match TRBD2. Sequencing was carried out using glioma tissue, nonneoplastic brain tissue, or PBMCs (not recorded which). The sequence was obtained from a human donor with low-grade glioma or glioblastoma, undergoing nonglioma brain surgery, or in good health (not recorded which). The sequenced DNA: TGTGCCAGCAGCTGGACTAGCGGGAGGACCACAGATACGCAGTATTTT. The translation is CASSWTSGRTTDTQYF.